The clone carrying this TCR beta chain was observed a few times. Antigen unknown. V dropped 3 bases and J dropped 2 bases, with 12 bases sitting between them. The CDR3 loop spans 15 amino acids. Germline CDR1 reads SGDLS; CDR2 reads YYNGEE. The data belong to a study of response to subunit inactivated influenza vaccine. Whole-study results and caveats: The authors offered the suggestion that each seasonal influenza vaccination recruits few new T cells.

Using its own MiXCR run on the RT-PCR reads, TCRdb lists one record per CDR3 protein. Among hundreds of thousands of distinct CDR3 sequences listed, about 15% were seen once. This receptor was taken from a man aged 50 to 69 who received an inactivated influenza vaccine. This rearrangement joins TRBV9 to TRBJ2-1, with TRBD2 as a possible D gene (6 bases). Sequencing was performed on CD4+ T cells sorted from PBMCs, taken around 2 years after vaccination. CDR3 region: CASSERDSPYNEQFF. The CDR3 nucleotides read TGTGCCAGCAGCGAGAGGGACTCCCCCTACAATGAGCAGTTCTTC.